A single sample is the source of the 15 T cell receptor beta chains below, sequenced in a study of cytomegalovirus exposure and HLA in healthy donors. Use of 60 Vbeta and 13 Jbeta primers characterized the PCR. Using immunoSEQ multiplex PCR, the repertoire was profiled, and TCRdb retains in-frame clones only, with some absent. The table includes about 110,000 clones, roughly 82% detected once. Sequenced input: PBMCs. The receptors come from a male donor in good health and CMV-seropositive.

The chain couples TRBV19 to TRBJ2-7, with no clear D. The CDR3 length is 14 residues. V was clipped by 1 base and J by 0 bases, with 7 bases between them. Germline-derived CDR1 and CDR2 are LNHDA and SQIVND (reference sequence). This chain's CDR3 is CASSIAENSYEQYF. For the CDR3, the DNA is TGTGCCAGTAGTATAGCTGAGAACTCCTACGAGCAGTACTTC. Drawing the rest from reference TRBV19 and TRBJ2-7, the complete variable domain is DGGITQSPKYLFRKEGQNVTLSCEQNLNHDAMYWYRQDPGQGLRLIYYSQIVNDFQKGDIAEGYSVSREKKESFPLTVTSAQKNPTAFYLCASSIAENSYEQYFGPGTRLTVT.

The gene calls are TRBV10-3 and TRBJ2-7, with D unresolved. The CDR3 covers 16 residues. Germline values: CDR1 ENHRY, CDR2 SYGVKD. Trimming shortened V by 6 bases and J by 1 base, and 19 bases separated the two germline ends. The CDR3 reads CAISDPSRKISYEQYF. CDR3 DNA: TGTGCCATCAGCGATCCGTCCAGGAAAATATCCTACGAGCAGTACTTC.

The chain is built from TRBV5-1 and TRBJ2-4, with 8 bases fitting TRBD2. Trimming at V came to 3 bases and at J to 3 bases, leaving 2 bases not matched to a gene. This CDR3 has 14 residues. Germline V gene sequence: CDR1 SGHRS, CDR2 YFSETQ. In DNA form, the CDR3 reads TGCGCCAGCAGCTCCGGGACTAGCAAAAACATTCAGTACTTC. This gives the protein CASSSGTSKNIQYF.

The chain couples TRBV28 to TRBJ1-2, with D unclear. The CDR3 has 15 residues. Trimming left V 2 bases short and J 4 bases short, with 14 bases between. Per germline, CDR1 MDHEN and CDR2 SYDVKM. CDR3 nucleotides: TGTGCCAGCAGTTTAGATGGTATTGCCAGCTATGGCTACACCTTC. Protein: CASSLDGIASYGYTF.

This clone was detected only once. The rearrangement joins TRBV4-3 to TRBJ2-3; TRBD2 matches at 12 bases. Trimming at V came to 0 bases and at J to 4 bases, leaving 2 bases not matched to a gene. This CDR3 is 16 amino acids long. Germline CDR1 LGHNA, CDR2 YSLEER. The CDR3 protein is CASSQEGLAGSDTQYF. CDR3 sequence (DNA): TGCGCCAGCAGCCAAGAAGGACTAGCGGGGTCAGATACGCAGTATTTT.

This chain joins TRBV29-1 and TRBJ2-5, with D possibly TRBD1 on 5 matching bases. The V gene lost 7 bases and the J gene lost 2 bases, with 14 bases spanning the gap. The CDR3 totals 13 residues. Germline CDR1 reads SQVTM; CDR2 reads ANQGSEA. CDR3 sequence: CSGSRQGQETQYF. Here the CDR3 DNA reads TGCAGCGGCAGCCGGCAGGGTCAAGAGACCCAGTACTTC.

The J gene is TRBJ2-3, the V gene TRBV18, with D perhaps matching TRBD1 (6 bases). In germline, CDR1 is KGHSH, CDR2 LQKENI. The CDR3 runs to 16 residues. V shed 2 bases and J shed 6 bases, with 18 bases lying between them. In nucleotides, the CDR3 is TGTGCCAGCTCACCAGTGGCCGGGGCAGGGGTTGATACGCAGTATTTT. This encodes CASSPVAGAGVDTQYF.

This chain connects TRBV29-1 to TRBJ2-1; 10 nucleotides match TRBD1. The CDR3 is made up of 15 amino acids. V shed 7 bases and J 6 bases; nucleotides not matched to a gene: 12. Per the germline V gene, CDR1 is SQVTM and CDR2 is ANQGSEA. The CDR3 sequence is CSAGAGTGAANEQFF. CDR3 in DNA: TGCAGCGCGGGGGCCGGGACAGGGGCTGCCAATGAGCAGTTCTTC.

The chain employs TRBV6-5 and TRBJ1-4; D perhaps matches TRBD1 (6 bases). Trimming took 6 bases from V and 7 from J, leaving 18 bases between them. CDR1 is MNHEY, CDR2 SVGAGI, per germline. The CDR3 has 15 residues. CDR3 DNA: TGTGCCAGCAGAGCAGACAGGTCGATAGGTGAAAAACTGTTTTTT. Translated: CASRADRSIGEKLFF.

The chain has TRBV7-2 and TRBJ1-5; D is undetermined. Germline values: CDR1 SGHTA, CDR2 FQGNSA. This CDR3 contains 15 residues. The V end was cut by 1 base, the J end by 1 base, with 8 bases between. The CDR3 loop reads CASSLGRGSNQPQHF. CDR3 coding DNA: TGTGCCAGCAGCTTAGGAAGAGGAAGCAATCAGCCCCAGCATTTT. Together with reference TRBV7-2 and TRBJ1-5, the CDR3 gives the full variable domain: GAGVSQSPSNKVTEKGKDVELRCDPISGHTALYWYRQSLGQGLEFLIYFQGNSAPDKSGLPSDRFSAERTGGSVSTLTIQRTQQEDSAVYLCASSLGRGSNQPQHFGDGTRLSIL.

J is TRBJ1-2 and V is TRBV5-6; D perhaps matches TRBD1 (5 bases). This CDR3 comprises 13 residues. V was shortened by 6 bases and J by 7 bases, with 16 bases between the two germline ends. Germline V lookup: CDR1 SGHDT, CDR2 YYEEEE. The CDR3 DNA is TGTGCCAGCATGGGGCAGGCGTTTACTGGCTACACCTTC. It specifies CASMGQAFTGYTF.

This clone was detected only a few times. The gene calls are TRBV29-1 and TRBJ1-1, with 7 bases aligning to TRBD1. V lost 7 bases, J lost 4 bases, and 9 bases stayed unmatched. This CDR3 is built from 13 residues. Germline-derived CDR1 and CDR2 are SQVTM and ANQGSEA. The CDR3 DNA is TGCAGCGCTGGGGACCGACAGGGCACTGAAGCTTTCTTT. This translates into CSAGDRQGTEAFF.

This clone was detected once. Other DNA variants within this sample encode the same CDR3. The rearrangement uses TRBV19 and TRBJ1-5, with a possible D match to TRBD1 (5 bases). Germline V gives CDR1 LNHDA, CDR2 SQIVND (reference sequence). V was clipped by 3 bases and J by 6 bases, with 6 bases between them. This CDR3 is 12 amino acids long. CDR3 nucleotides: TGTGCCAGTAGTATCGGGGGTCAGCCCCAGCATTTT. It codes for CASSIGGQPQHF.

The CDR3 loop reads CASSTTGGAAEAFF. CDR3 DNA: TGCGCCAGCAGCACCACAGGGGGCGCCGCTGAAGCTTTCTTT. The V call is TRBV5-1, the J call TRBJ1-1, with 9 bases lining up with TRBD1. There are 14 residues in the CDR3. The germline CDR1 and CDR2 sequences are SGHRS and YFSETQ. The J segment lost 6 bases and the V segment lost 4 bases, leaving 7 bases of the junction unmatched.

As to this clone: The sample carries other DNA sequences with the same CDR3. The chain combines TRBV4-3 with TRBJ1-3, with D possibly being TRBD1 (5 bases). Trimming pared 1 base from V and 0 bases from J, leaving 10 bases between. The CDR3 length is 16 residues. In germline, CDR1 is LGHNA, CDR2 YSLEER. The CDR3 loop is CASSQGKGYSGNTIYF. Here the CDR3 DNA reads TGCGCCAGCAGCCAAGGAAAGGGGTACTCTGGAAACACCATATATTTT.